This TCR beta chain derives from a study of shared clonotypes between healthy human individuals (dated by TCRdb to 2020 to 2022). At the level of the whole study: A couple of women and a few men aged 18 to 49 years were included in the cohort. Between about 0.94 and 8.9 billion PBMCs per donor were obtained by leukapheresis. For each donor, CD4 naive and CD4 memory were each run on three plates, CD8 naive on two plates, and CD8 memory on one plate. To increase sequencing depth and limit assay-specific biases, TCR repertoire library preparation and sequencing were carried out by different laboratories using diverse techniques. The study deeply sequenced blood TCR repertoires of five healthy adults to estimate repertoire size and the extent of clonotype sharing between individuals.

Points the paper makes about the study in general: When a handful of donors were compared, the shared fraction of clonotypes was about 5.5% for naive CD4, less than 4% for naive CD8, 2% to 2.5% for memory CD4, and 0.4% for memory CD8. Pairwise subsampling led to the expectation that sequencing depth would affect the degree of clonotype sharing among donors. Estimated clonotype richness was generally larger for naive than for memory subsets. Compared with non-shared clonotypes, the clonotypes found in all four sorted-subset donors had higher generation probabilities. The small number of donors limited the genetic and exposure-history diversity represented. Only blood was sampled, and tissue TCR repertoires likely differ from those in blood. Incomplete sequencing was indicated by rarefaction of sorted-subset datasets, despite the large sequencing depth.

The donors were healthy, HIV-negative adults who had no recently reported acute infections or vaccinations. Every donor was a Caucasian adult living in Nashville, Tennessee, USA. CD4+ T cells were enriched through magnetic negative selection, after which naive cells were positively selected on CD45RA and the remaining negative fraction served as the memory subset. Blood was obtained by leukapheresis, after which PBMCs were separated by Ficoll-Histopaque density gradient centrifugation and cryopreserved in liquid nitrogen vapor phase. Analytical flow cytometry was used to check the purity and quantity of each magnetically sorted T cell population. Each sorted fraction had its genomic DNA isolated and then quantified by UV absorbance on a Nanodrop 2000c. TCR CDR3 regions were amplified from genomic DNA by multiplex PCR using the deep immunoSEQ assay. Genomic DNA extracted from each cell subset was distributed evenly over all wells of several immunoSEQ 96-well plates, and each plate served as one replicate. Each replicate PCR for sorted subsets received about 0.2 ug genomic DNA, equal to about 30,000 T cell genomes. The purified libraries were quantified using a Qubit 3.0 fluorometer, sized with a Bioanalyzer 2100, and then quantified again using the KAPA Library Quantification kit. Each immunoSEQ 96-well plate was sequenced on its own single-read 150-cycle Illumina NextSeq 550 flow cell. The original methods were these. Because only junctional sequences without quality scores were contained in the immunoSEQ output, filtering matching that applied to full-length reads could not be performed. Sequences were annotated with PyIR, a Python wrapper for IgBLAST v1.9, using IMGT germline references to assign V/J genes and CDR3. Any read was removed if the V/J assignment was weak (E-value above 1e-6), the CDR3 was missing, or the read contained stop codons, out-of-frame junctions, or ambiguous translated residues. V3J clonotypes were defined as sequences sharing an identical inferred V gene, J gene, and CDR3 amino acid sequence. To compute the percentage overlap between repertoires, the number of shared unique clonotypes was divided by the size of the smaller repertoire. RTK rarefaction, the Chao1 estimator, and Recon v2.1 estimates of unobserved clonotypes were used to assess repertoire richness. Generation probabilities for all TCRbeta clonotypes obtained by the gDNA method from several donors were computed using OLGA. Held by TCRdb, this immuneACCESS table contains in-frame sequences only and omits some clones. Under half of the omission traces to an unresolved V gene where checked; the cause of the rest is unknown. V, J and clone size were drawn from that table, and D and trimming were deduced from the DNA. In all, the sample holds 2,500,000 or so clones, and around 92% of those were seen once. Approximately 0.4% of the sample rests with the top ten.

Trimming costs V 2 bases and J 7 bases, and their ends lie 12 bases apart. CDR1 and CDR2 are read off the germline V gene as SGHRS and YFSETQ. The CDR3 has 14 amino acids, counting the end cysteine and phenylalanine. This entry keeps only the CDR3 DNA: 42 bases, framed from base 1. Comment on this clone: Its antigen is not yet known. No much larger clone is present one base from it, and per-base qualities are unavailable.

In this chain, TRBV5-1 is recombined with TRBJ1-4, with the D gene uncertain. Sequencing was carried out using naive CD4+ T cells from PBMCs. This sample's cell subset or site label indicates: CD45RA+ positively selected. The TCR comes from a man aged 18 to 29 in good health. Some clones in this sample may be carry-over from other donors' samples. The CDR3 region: CASSFAGLGEKLFF. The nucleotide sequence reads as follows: TGCGCCAGCAGCTTTGCGGGCCTCGGTGAAAAACTGTTTTTT.